Listed below are T cell receptor beta chains from one sample, sequenced in a study of blood T cell repertoires in COVID-19. Repertoires were generated with immunoSEQ multiplex PCR, while TCRdb's copy carries only in-frame clones and drops some. Of approximately 170,000 clones in the sample, 80% to 90% were seen once. Specimen: peripheral blood. The receptor set was obtained from a woman older than 75 with acute or convalescent COVID-19. CDR3s include the opening cysteine and the closing phenylalanine or tryptophan. Fields, in order: V gene, D gene, clone size, J gene, CDR3 DNA, CDR3 protein. The D gene is left open where the match is weak. The listing skips clone size in some rows; elsewhere it reads once, few, many or a size class.

>TRBV4-1|TRBD1|-|TRBJ2-7
TGCGCCAGCAGCCTTTCTCACCGGGACAGGGGCTACGAGCAGTACTTC
CASSLSHRDRGYEQYF
>TRBV5-1|-|-|TRBJ2-1
TGCGCCAGCAGCTTGGTCGCCACAGTAGGTGGTGAGCAGTTCTTC
CASSLVATVGGEQFF
>TRBV5-3|-|-|TRBJ1-5
TGTGCCAGAAGCTTCAGGGGTTTTGACAATCAGCCCCAGCATTTT
CARSFRGFDNQPQHF
>TRBV14|-|-|TRBJ1-2
TGTGCCAGCAGCCAGATTACGGCGGGTGGCTACACCTTC
CASSQITAGGYTF
>TRBV11-2|-|-|TRBJ2-7
TGTGCCAGCAGCCTGAGTAGCCACGAGCAGTACTTC
CASSLSSHEQYF
>TRBV9|TRBD1|-|TRBJ2-1
TGTGCCAGCGGTACAGGGGGGAATGAGCAGTTCTTC
CASGTGGNEQFF
>TRBV15|-|-|TRBJ1-3
TGTGCCACCAGCAGAGATCGGAACACCATATATTTT
CATSRDRNTIYF
>TRBV5-5|TRBD2|-|TRBJ2-2
TGTGCCAGCAGCTTTATACTAGCGGGAGACACCGGGGAGCTGTTTTTT
CASSFILAGDTGELFF
>TRBV18|-|-|TRBJ1-4
TGTGCCAGCTCACCACCGATAAGACGTAGAGGTGAAAAACTGTTTTTT
CASSPPIRRRGEKLFF
>TRBV9|TRBD1|-|TRBJ2-7
TGTGCCAGCAGCGTAGGGGCAGGGGGATTCTCCGAGCAGTACTTC
CASSVGAGGFSEQYF
>TRBV19|-|-|TRBJ2-7
TGTGCCAGTAGTATGGGGCTCAACTACGAGCAGTACTTC
CASSMGLNYEQYF
>TRBV5-1|TRBD1|-|TRBJ1-4
TGCGCCAGCAGTGGCCAGGACAGGGGGAATGAAAAACTGTTTTTT
CASSGQDRGNEKLFF
>TRBV6-5|-|once|TRBJ1-3
TGTGCCAGCAGCACCCAGGGGTTACACACCATATATTTT
CASSTQGLHTIYF
>TRBV10-3|-|-|TRBJ1-1
TGTGCCAGCCTTCCCGGCAGGGGCGGCGTCGGGGAAGCTTTCTTT
CASLPGRGGVGEAFF
>TRBV6-6|TRBD1|few|TRBJ1-4
TGTGCCAGCAGTCATAGGGACAGCCCAACTAATGAAAAACTGTTTTTT
CASSHRDSPTNEKLFF
>TRBV28|-|-|TRBJ2-1
TGTGCCAGCAGCTCAACTGCCTGGGGAGAATACAATGAGCAGTTCTTC
CASSSTAWGEYNEQFF
>TRBV18|TRBD1|-|TRBJ1-1
TGTGCCAGCTCACCGTCGACAGGGGCCTTTGAAGCTTTCTTT
CASSPSTGAFEAFF
>TRBV19|TRBD1|-|TRBJ1-1
TGTGCCAGTAGTATAACAGGACAGGGTACCGAGGCTTTCTTT
CASSITGQGTEAFF
>TRBV7-2|-|once|TRBJ2-7
TGTGCCAGCAGCCCGGGGGCCTACGAGCAGTACTTC
CASSPGAYEQYF
>TRBV7-2|TRBD1|-|TRBJ2-3
TGTGCCAGCAGCTTAAAGGGGACAGGGGGTGGGAGCACAGATACGCAGTATTTT
CASSLKGTGGGSTDTQYF
>TRBV28|TRBD1|few|TRBJ1-1
TGTGCCAGCAGATCACCGGGACAGGGGCCGAGGAAAACTGAAGCTTTCTTT
CASRSPGQGPRKTEAFF
>TRBV7-8|-|-|TRBJ2-2
TGTGCCAGCAGCTTCGGATTCGGGGCGAACACCGGGGAGCTGTTTTTT
CASSFGFGANTGELFF
>TRBV7-9|TRBD1|-|TRBJ1-2
TGTGCCAGCAGCCCGGGGGACAGAAGCGGCTACACCTTC
CASSPGDRSGYTF
>TRBV9|-|once|TRBJ1-1
TGTGCCAGCAGCGTAGGTGTACAGGGCTCCACTGAAGCTTTCTTT
CASSVGVQGSTEAFF
>TRBV19|-|-|TRBJ1-5
TGTGCCAGTCAAACAGGGAATCAGCCCCAGCATTTT
CASQTGNQPQHF
>TRBV7-2|TRBD1|-|TRBJ2-5
TGTGCCAGCAGCTTAGCGGGACAGGGGGCCCCGCGGACCCAGTACTTC
CASSLAGQGAPRTQYF
>TRBV5-1|TRBD2|-|TRBJ2-1
TGCGCCAGCAGCTCGAGTGGACTAGCGGGAGGGTCTTACAATGAGCAGTTCTTC
CASSSSGLAGGSYNEQFF
>TRBV5-1|-|few|TRBJ1-1
TGCGCCAGCAGGCGCGGCGCAGGGGAGAACACTGAAGCTTTCTTT
CASRRGAGENTEAFF
>TRBV28|-|-|TRBJ1-3
TGTGCCAGCAGTTTTCAGGGTTCTGGAAACACCATATATTTT
CASSFQGSGNTIYF
>TRBV6-6|-|-|TRBJ1-5
TGTGCCAGCAGTCAGGGGTTGATGGCGGGCAATCAGCCCCAGCATTTT
CASSQGLMAGNQPQHF
>TRBV24-1|-|-|TRBJ1-5
TGTGCCACCAGTGATTTAGGGCGGGATCAGCCCCAGCATTTT
CATSDLGRDQPQHF
>TRBV4-1|TRBD1|-|TRBJ1-6
TGCGCCAGCAGCCAAGGGACAGGGGCCTATTCACCCCTCCACTTT
CASSQGTGAYSPLHF
>TRBV2|TRBD2|-|TRBJ2-1
TGTGCCAGCAGGAGGACTAGCGGGAGGGCCAATGAGCAGTTCTTC
CASRRTSGRANEQFF
>TRBV5-1|-|-|TRBJ1-1
TGCGCCAGCAGCTTGGTTCCAGGATCGAACACTGAAGCTTTCTTT
CASSLVPGSNTEAFF
>TRBV9|-|-|TRBJ2-7
TGTGCCAGCAGCGTAGGGGGCGCACCTCGAGAGCAGTACTTC
CASSVGGAPREQYF
>TRBV29-1|TRBD1|-|TRBJ1-2
TGCAGCGTAACTGACAGGGCGGGTGGCTACACCTTC
CSVTDRAGGYTF
>TRBV28|TRBD1|few|TRBJ1-2
TGTGCCAGCAGTCCCGGGACAGGGATAGACTATGGCTACACCTTC
CASSPGTGIDYGYTF
>TRBV3-1/TRBV3-2|TRBD1|-|TRBJ2-4
TGTGCCAGCAGCCAATCTCAGAACAGGGGGCAAAACATTCAGTACTTC
CASSQSQNRGQNIQYF
>TRBV30|-|-|TRBJ2-6
TGTGCCTGTCCCACTTCTGGGGCCAACGTCCTGACTTTC
CACPTSGANVLTF
>TRBV6-4|TRBD1|-|TRBJ1-2
TGTGCCAGCAGTGCGGGACAGGCCGGAGGTGGCTACACCTTC
CASSAGQAGGGYTF
>TRBV2|-|-|TRBJ1-5
TGTGCCAGCAGTGTATCCGGGGGGGGCTGGCAGCCCCAGCATTTT
CASSVSGGGWQPQHF
>TRBV4-3|-|once|TRBJ2-3
TGCGCCAGCAGCCAAGGAGAGGGCGCAGATACGCAGTATTTT
CASSQGEGADTQYF
>TRBV5-1|TRBD1|-|TRBJ2-5
TGCGCCAGCAGCTTTGAAAACAGGGGATTTGAGACCCAGTACTTC
CASSFENRGFETQYF
>TRBV5-4|TRBD1|-|TRBJ1-3
TGTGCCAGCAGCTTGGATCCTCAGGGGGCGCCAGGAAACACCATATATTTT
CASSLDPQGAPGNTIYF
>TRBV15|-|-|TRBJ2-7
TGTGCCACCAGCAGAGATGCGGACGAGCAGTACTTC
CATSRDADEQYF
>TRBV9|-|-|TRBJ1-1
TGTGCCAGCAGCGCACAGCAGTTGAACACTGAAGCTTTCTTT
CASSAQQLNTEAFF
>TRBV7-8|TRBD1|-|TRBJ1-2
TGTGCCAGCAGCCCTAGTACGGACAGGGCGGAATCCTTC
CASSPSTDRAESF
>TRBV6-2/TRBV6-3|TRBD1|-|TRBJ2-7
TGTGCCAGCAGTTACTGGCTGGGACAGGGATTCTCCTACGAGCAGTACTTC
CASSYWLGQGFSYEQYF
>TRBV18|-|once|TRBJ2-2
TGTGCCAGCTCACCAATTCCAGCGAACACCGGGGAGCTGTTTTTT
CASSPIPANTGELFF
>TRBV28|-|-|TRBJ1-1
TGTGCCAGCAGTTTAGGCCAGAACACTGAAGCTTTCTTT
CASSLGQNTEAFF
>TRBV7-2|TRBD2|-|TRBJ2-1
TGTGCCAGCAGCCCCATGGGGGGGGCCTACAATGAGCAGTTCTTC
CASSPMGGAYNEQFF
>TRBV7-6|TRBD1|-|TRBJ1-5
TGTGCCAGCAGCTTAGGGGACAGGGGTAGCAATCAGCCCCAGCATTTT
CASSLGDRGSNQPQHF
>TRBV9|TRBD2|-|TRBJ2-3
TGTGCCAGCAGCGTACACCCCAGGGCTAGCGGGGAACCAGATACGCAGTATTTT
CASSVHPRASGEPDTQYF
>TRBV7-2|TRBD2|-|TRBJ2-7
TGTGCCAGCAGCTTAAGGATCCGGGGGGAGACCTACGAGCAGTACTTC
CASSLRIRGETYEQYF
>TRBV4-1|-|-|TRBJ2-7
TGCGCCAGCAGCCAGGTCCAGGGCTACGAGCAGTACTTC
CASSQVQGYEQYF
>TRBV2|TRBD1|-|TRBJ1-2
TGTGCCAGCAGGGACAGGGGATTGGACTATGGCTACACCTTC
CASRDRGLDYGYTF
>TRBV28|-|-|TRBJ1-2
TGTGCCAGCAGGACAGAGGCTCGGGGCTACACCTTC
CASRTEARGYTF
>TRBV7-9|-|-|TRBJ2-5
TGTGCCAGCAGCTCTCACCTGGGCGGGGAAGAGACCCAGTACTTC
CASSSHLGGEETQYF
>TRBV9|-|few|TRBJ2-2
TGTGCCAGCCATCAGGGGCTGAACACCGGGGAGCTGTTTTTT
CASHQGLNTGELFF